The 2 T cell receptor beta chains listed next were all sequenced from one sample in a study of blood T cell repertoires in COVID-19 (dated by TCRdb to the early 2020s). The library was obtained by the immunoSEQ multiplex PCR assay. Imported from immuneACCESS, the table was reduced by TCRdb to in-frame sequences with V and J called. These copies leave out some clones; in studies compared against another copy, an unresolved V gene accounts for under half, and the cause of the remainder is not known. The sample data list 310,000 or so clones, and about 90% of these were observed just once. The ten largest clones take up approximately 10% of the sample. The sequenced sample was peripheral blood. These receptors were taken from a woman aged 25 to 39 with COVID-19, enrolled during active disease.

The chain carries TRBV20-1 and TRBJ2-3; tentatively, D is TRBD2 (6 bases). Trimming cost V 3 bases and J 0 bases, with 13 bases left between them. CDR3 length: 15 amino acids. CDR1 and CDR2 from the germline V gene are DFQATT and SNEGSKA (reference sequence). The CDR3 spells CSASSGLTSTDTQYF. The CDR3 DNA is TGCAGTGCTAGTTCGGGACTCACTAGCACAGATACGCAGTATTTT.

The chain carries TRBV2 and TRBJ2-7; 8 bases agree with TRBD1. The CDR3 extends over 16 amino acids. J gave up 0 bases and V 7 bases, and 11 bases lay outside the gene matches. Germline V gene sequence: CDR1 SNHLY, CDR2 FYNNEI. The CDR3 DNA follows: TGTGCCAGCACCACCATAGGGACAGGAAGCTCCTACGAGCAGTACTTC. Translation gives CASTTIGTGSSYEQYF.